This note documents a single T cell receptor (beta chain) sequence. The sample comes from a study of shared clonotypes between healthy human individuals. Germline V gene sequence: CDR1 GTSNPN, CDR2 SVGIG (reference sequence). This CDR3 contains 13 residues. With V trimmed by 1 base and J by 9 bases, 6 bases remained unmatched. Here immunoSEQ multiplex PCR was the method, and the copy in TCRdb shows in-frame clones only, minus some. In the table there are about 680,000 clones, around 92% of which are singletons. Naive CD8 cells lacked CD45RO, underwent positive selection for CCR7 and left out terminally differentiated effector memory CD45RA+ cells.

Material for sequencing was naive CD8+ T cells sorted from blood. This chain connects TRBV30 to TRBJ2-1, with 7 bases identical to TRBD1. This sequence originates from a man under 40 in good health. The CDR3, as DNA: TGTGCCTGGAGTGGGACAGGCGCGGTTGAGCAGTTCTTC. This gives the protein CAWSGTGAVEQFF.